This TCR beta chain was recovered during a study of post-analysis software for immune sequencing data. Study-level information: As for disease course, relapsing-remitting, secondary progressive and progressive-relapsing multiple sclerosis were all included. Study-level findings and limits: Samples sharing a preparation batch grouped tightly together when assessed by F measure. Multiple sclerosis patients showed significantly lower normalized Chao1 diversity than controls did.

The TCR beta cDNA libraries contained unique molecular identifiers. TCRdb analysed the PCR reads with MiXCR anew, one entry per CDR3 protein. The sample comprises under 200,000 distinct CDR3 sequences, roughly 28% of which are singletons, and roughly 3.5% rests with the top ten. Concerning this clonotype: What it binds is unknown. Given a much more abundant clone one base away, this may be a read error.

Specimen: blood. This receptor was identified in a girl under 18 with multiple sclerosis.

CDR3 nucleotides: TGTGCCAGCAGTTTCCGTACTAGAATTGTTTTCGGCTCCTACAATGAGCAGTTCTTC. As protein: CASSFRTRIVFGSYNEQFF. This chain connects TRBV12-3 or TRBV12-4 to TRBJ2-1, with D possibly TRBD2 on 5 matching bases. V was trimmed by 3 bases and J by 0 bases, leaving 21 bases between them. CDR3 length: 19 residues.